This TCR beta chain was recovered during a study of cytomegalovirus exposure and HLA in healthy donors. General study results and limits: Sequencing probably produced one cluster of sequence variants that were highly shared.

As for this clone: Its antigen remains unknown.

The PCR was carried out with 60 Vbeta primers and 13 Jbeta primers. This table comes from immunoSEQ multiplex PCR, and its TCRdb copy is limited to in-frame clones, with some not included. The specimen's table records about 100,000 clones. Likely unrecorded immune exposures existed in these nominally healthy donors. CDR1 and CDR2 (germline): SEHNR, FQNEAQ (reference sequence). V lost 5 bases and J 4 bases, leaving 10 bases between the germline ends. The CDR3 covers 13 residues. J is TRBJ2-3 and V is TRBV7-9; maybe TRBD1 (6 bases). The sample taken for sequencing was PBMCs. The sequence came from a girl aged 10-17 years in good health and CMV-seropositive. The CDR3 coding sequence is TGTGCCAGCAGCCTCTCAGGGGCAGATACGCAGTATTTT. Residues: CASSLSGADTQYF.